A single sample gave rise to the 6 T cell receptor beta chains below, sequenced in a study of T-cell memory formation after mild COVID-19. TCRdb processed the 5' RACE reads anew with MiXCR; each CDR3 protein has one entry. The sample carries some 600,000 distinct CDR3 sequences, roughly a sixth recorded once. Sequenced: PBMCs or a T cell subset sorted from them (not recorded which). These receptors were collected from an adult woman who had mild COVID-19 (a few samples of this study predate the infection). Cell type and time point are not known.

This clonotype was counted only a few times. The CDR3 bases are TGCAGTGCCCTCCCCGACCACTACGAGCAGTACTTC. It encodes CSALPDHYEQYF. The rearrangement joins TRBV20-1 to TRBJ2-7; no firm D call. V was trimmed by 6 bases and J by 3 bases, leaving 12 bases between them. CDR3 length: 12 residues. CDR1 is DFQATT, CDR2 SNEGSKA, per germline (reference sequence).

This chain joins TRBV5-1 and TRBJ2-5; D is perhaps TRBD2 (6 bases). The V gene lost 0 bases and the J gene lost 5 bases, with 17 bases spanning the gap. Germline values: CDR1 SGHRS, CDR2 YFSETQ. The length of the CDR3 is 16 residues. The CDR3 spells CASSLGGSGGLETQYF. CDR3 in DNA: TGCGCCAGCAGCTTGGGTGGTAGCGGAGGACTGGAGACCCAGTACTTC.

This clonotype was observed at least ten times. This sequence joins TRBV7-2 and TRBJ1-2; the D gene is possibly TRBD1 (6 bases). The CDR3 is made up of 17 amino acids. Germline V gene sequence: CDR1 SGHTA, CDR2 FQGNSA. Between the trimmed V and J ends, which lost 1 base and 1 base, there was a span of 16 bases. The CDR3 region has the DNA TGTGCCAGCAGCTTAGTCCTGTGGGGGGGCCGTAACTATGGCTACACCTTC. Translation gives CASSLVLWGGRNYGYTF.

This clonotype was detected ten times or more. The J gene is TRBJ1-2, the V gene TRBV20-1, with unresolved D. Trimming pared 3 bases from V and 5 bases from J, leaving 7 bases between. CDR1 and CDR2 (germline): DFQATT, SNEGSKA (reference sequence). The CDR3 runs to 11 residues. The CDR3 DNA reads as TGCAGTGCTAGCCCCGGATATGGCTACACCTTC. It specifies CSASPGYGYTF.

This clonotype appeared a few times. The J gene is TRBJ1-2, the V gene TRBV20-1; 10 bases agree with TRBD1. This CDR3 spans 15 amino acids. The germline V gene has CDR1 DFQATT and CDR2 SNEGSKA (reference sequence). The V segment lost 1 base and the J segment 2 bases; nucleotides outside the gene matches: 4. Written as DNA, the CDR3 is TGCAGTGCTAGAGTCCCGGACAGGGGGAACTATGGCTACACCTTC. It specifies CSARVPDRGNYGYTF.

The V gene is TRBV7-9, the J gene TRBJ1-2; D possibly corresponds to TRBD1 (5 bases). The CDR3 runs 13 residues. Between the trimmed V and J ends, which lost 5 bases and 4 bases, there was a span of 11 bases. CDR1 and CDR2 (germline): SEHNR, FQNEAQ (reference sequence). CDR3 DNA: TGTGCCAGCAGCCCGGACACAATCTATGGCTACACCTTC. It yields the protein CASSPDTIYGYTF.